These T cell receptor beta chains were read from a single sample in a study of long-term antiretroviral therapy in people with HIV. The table came from immunoSEQ multiplex PCR; TCRdb's copy has only in-frame clones and leaves some out. The data show fewer than 45,000 clones, with about 96% seen just once and around 3% held by the top ten. The sequencing used unsorted PBMCs, collected 3.7 years after starting antiretroviral therapy. These receptors originate from a woman aged 50 to 65 with HIV. Both conserved end residues are part of each CDR3. A D gene is named only where the DNA matches it firmly. The size of a clone is reported for some rows only, either as once, few or many, or as a class for expanded clones.

V gene,clone size,D gene,J gene,CDR3 DNA,CDR3 protein
TRBV6-1,.,TRBD1,TRBJ2-1,TGTGCCAGCAGGTCGAGGGACAGGGGAGATGAGCAGTTCTTC,CASRSRDRGDEQFF
TRBV11-3,.,.,TRBJ2-5,TGTGCCAGCAGCGCGACTCCGGCCATCCGAGAGACCCAGTACTTC,CASSATPAIRETQYF
TRBV5-1,.,.,TRBJ2-7,TGCGCCAGCAGCCCCCGAGGGCAAACCTACGAGCAGTACTTC,CASSPRGQTYEQYF
TRBV4-3,.,.,TRBJ1-4,TGCGCCAGCAGCCAAGAAGGGAGGTATGAAGAAAAACTGTTTTTT,CASSQEGRYEEKLFF
TRBV7-3,.,.,TRBJ1-2,TGTGCCAGCAGTGGGGGTAGGGAAGATGGCTACACCTTC,CASSGGREDGYTF
TRBV19,.,TRBD1,TRBJ1-6,TGTGCCAGTAGTATCGGGGACAGGGACAATTCACCCCTCCACTTT,CASSIGDRDNSPLHF
TRBV21-1,.,.,TRBJ2-3,TGTGCCAGCAGCAAAGCGCTTTCAGCGGGGGGGCGGGACACAGATACGCAGTATTTT,CASSKALSAGGRDTDTQYF
TRBV7-2,.,.,TRBJ2-5,TGTGCCAGCAGCTTAGCTAGCCTGACTGAGGGGCTCCAGTACTTC,CASSLASLTEGLQYF
TRBV15,once,.,TRBJ1-1,TGTGCCACCAGCAGAGATCGTGAGGGAGGGGGAATCGCTGAAGCTTTCTTT,CATSRDREGGGIAEAFF
TRBV19,.,.,TRBJ1-5,TGTGCCAGTAGTATAAGCGGGAATAGCAATCAGCCCCAGCATTTT,CASSISGNSNQPQHF
TRBV7-6,once,TRBD2,TRBJ2-5,TGTGCCAGCAGCCCAAGGGACTATCCACAAGAGACCCAGTACTTC,CASSPRDYPQETQYF
TRBV4-2,.,.,TRBJ2-3,TGTGCCAGCAGCCCATTATCCAGGGGAACAGGCACAGATACGCAGTATTTT,CASSPLSRGTGTDTQYF
TRBV30,.,.,TRBJ1-4,TGTGCCTTCGGGGGTGTGAATGAAAAACTGTTTTTT,CAFGGVNEKLFF
TRBV4-3,.,.,TRBJ1-2,TGCGCCAGCAGCCAAGATACAGGGTATACCTATGGCTACACCTTC,CASSQDTGYTYGYTF
TRBV7-9,.,.,TRBJ1-3,TGTGCCAGCAGCTTATCCGGAAACACCATATATTTT,CASSLSGNTIYF
TRBV7-2,.,.,TRBJ1-6,TGTGCCAGCAGCTTACTAGCGGGGGATAATTCACCCCTCCACTTT,CASSLLAGDNSPLHF
TRBV19,.,TRBD1,TRBJ1-5,TGTGCCAGTAGGACAGGGAAAAACAATCAGCCCCAGCATTTT,CASRTGKNNQPQHF
TRBV4-3,.,.,TRBJ1-2,TGCGCCAGCAGCCAAGATGTGCGGCAGTACTATGGCTACACCTTC,CASSQDVRQYYGYTF
TRBV7-3,.,TRBD2,TRBJ2-3,TGTGCCAGCAGCTTAACACTAGCGGGGGGGGATACGCAGTATTTT,CASSLTLAGGDTQYF
TRBV5-1,.,.,TRBJ2-5,TGCGCCAGCAGCCCCTTTCCGGCGGGCCTCCAAGAGACCCAGTACTTC,CASSPFPAGLQETQYF
TRBV7-7,few,TRBD2,TRBJ2-3,TGTGCTAGCAGCTTAAGAGCGGGGGGCTCCTATAGTGGAGATACGCAGTATTTT,CASSLRAGGSYSGDTQYF
TRBV2,.,.,TRBJ1-4,TGTGCCAGCAGTGAAATCAACACCCGGGGCGGGGATGAAAAACTGTTTTTT,CASSEINTRGGDEKLFF
TRBV30,.,TRBD1,TRBJ2-7,TGTGCCTGGAGGGACAGGGGGCTTCACGAGCAGTACTTC,CAWRDRGLHEQYF
TRBV7-7,.,TRBD1,TRBJ1-4,TGTGCTAGCAGCTTAGGGACAGGGGGCGCGGGTGATGAAAAACTGTTTTTT,CASSLGTGGAGDEKLFF
TRBV5-4,.,.,TRBJ2-1,TGTGCCAGCAGCTTAGGCAGGGCGAGTACCAATGAGCAGTTCTTC,CASSLGRASTNEQFF
TRBV4-1,.,.,TRBJ2-4,TGCGCCAGCAGCCAAGGGACCATCCGTGGCAAAAACATTCAGTACTTC,CASSQGTIRGKNIQYF
TRBV5-6,.,.,TRBJ2-3,TGTGCCAGCAGCAGGACCCTAGGTCTGGATACGCAGTATTTT,CASSRTLGLDTQYF
TRBV10-3,.,.,TRBJ1-5,TGTGCCATCAGTGAGGCAGGGGGCAATCAGCCCCAGCATTTT,CAISEAGGNQPQHF
TRBV4-3,few,TRBD2,TRBJ2-1,TGCGCCAGCAGCCAAGACCTGGGGACTAGGTCCTACAATGAGCAGTTCTTC,CASSQDLGTRSYNEQFF